This TCR delta chain was captured by sequencing in a study of gammadelta T cells in human blood (dated by TCRdb to 2020 to 2022). Study-wide findings and limitations: According to the study, polyclonal expansion of innate gamma-delta T cells immediately after birth appeared to be driven by microbial exposure.

Library generation was performed with RT-PCR. The sequencing machine was an Illumina MiSeq. TCRdb reran clone calling on the public reads with CATT; rows sharing one DNA sequence were then combined. The sample profile shows roughly 1,000 delta-chain clones; around a third of them were found once. The ten largest clones represent 20% to 25% of the sample. From the cysteine up to the phenylalanine, the CDR3 has a length of 19 residues. Here the CDR3 DNA is all that survives: 57 bases in frame from base 1. As encoded in the germline V gene, CDR1 is GEAIGNYY while CDR2 is EKD. Trimming removed 3 bases from V and 3 bases from J; the gene matches leave 20 bases unexplained. Regarding this clone: Its target antigen remains unknown. The TCRdb record carries a much larger clone's protein, which differs from this DNA's translation at residue 5; a read error is the likely cause, and the protein listed here is the DNA translation.

Recombination joined TRDV2 with TRDJ1; a stretch of 8 junction bases matches TRDD3. The J gene comes from matching the DNA to germline here; TCRdb lacks it. The source material was Vgamma9Vdelta2 gamma-delta T cells from infant blood. This TCR came from a human donor. In nucleotide form, the sequence is TGTGCCTGTGACGCCCTTACGACTCGGGGGATAGATGGGGCCGATAAACTCATCTTT. The resulting protein is CACDALTTRGIDGADKLIF.